The table lists the clone carrying this TCR beta chain with many counts. Germline CDR1 is MNHEY and CDR2 is SMNVEV (reference sequence). This CDR3 has 18 residues. Trimming took 3 bases from V and 3 from J, leaving 24 bases between them. Every diagnosis used clinical symptoms, serum thyroxine and TRAb, thyroid ultrasound and orbital computed tomography. Under 12 ml fresh peripheral blood yielded the PBMCs. This sample is part of a study of T cells in Graves' hyperthyroidism and ophthalmopathy. The CDR3 regions of TCR beta were amplified from RNA transcripts. When the TCR CDR3 underwent first-round RT-PCR, the HTBI primer set was used. Via MiXCR, TCRdb re-called the multiplex PCR reads, giving one row per CDR3 protein. The repertoire holds approximately 600,000 distinct CDR3 sequences, 15% to 20% seen once, with 3.8% in the top ten.

This clonotype originated in a woman in her thirties with Graves' hyperthyroidism. The sample taken for sequencing was blood. This chain joins TRBV27 and TRBJ2-7; either TRBD1 or TRBD2 may fit D (5 bases each). CDR3 sequence reads: CASSFQGELETGIYEQYF. The CDR3 nucleotides are TGTGCCAGCAGTTTTCAAGGGGAATTGGAAACGGGAATCTACGAGCAGTACTTC.